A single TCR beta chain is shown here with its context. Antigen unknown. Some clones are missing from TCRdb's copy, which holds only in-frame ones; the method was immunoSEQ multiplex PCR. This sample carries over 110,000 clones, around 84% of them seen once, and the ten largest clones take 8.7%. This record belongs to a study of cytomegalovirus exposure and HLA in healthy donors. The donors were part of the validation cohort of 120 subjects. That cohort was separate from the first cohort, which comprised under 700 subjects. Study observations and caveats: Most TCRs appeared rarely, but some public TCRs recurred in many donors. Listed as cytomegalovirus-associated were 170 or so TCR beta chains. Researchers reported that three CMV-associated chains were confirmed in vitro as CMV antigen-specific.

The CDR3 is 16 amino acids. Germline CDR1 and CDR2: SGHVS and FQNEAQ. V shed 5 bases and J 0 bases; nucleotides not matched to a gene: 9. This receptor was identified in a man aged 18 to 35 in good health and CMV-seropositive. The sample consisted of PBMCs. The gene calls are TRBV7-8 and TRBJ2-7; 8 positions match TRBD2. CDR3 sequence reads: CASSLKRLAISYEQYF. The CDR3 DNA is TGTGCCAGCAGCCTTAAGCGACTAGCGATCTCCTACGAGCAGTACTTC.